The source of this T cell receptor beta chain is a study of T-cell memory formation after mild COVID-19. This clonotype was observed many times. Its antigen is currently unknown. TCRdb reprocessed the 5' RACE reads via MiXCR and lists one record per CDR3 protein. The sample has roughly 100,000 distinct CDR3 sequences; approximately 13% are singletons. The CDR3 length is 15 residues. V lost 4 bases to trimming and J lost 0 bases, with 13 bases between them. Germline values: CDR1 MNHEY, CDR2 SVGAGI. Study observations and caveats: Day 15 to 85 contracting clones showed balanced CD4/CD8; later expanders leaned CD4+.

The clonotype originates from an adult woman who had mild COVID-19 (a few samples of this study predate the infection). Cell type and time point are not known. The sample consisted of PBMCs or a T cell subset sorted from them (not recorded which). This chain links TRBV6-5 with TRBJ2-7, with D tentatively TRBD2 (6 bases). CDR3 sequence reads: CASSSGSIPSYEQYF. The DNA of the CDR3 is TGTGCCAGCAGTTCCGGGAGTATCCCCTCCTACGAGCAGTACTTC.